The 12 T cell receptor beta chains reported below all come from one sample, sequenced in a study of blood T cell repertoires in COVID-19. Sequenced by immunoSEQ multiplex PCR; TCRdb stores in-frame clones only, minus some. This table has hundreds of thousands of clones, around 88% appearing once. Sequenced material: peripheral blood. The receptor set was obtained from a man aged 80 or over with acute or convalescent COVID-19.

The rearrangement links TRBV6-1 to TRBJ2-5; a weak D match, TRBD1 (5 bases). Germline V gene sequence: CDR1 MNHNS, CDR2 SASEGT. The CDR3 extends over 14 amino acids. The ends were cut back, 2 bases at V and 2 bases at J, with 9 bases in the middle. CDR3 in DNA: TGTGCCAGCAGTGAATCAGGGATGCAAGAGACCCAGTACTTC. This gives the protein CASSESGMQETQYF.

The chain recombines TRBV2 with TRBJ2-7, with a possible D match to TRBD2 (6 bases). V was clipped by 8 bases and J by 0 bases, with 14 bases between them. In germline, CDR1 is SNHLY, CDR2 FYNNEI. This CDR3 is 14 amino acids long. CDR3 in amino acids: CASRGDSFSYEQYF. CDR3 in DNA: TGTGCCAGCCGTGGGGACTCTTTCTCCTACGAGCAGTACTTC. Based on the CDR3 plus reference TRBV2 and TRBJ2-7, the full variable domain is EPEVTQTPSHQVTQMGQEVILRCVPISNHLYFYWYRQILGQKVEFLVSFYNNEISEKSEIFDDQFSVERPDGSNFTLKIRSTKLEDSAMYFCASRGDSFSYEQYFGPGTRLTVT.

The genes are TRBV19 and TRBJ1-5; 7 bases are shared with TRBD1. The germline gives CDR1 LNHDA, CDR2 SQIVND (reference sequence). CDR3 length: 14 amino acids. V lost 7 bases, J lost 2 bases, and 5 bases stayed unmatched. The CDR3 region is CASNTGVGNQPQHF. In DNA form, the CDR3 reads TGTGCCAGTAACACAGGGGTGGGCAATCAGCCCCAGCATTTT.

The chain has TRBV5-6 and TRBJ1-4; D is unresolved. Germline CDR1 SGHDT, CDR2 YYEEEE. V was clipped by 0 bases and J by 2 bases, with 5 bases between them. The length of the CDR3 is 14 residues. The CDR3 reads CASSLGSTNEKLFF. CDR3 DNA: TGTGCCAGCAGCTTGGGGAGCACTAATGAAAAACTGTTTTTT.

CDR3 DNA sequence: TGCGCCAGCAGCGTGGGACAGGGGGCAGACGAGCAGTACTTC. As protein: CASSVGQGADEQYF. The rearrangement links TRBV5-1 to TRBJ2-7, with 12 bases that match TRBD1. Germline CDR1 is SGHRS and CDR2 is YFSETQ. V shed 4 bases and J 5 bases; nucleotides not matched to a gene: 4. This CDR3 comprises 14 residues.

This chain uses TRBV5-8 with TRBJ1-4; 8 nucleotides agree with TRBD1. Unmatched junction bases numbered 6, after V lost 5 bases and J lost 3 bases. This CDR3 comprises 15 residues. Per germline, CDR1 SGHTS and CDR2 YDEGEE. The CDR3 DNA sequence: TGTGCCAGCAGGGACAGGGTGCGGGCTAATGAAAAACTGTTTTTT. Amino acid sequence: CASRDRVRANEKLFF.

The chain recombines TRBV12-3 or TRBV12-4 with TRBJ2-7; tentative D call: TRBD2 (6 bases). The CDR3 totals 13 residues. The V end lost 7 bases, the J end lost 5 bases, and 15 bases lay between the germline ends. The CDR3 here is CASTSYGGHEQYF. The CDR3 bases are TGTGCCAGCACCTCCTACGGGGGTCACGAGCAGTACTTC.

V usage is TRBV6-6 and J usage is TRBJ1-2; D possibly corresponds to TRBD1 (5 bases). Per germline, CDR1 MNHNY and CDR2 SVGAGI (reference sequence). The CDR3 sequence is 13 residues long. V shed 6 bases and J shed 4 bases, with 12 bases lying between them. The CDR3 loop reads CASSPGWSYGYTF. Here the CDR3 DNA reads TGTGCCAGCAGCCCAGGGTGGTCCTATGGCTACACCTTC.

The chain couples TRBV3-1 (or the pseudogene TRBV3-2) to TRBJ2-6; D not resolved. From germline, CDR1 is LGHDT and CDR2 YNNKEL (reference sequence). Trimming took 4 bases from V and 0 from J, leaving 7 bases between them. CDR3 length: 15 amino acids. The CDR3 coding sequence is TGTGCCAGCAGCCCGCAACACTCTGGGGCCAACGTCCTGACTTTC. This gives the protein CASSPQHSGANVLTF.

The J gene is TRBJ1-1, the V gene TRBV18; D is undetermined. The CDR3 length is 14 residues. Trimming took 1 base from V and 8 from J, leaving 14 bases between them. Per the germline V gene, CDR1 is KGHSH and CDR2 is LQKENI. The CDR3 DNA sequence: TGTGCCAGCTCACCACAAGGAGGAGCAGAGGAAGCTTTCTTT. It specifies CASSPQGGAEEAFF.

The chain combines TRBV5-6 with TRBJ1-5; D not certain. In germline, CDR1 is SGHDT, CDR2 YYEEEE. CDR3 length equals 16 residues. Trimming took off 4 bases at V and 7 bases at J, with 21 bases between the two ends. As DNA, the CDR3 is TGTGCCAGCAGCCTCCGGGGAAACGGGATCCAGCAGCCCCAGCATTTT. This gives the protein CASSLRGNGIQQPQHF.

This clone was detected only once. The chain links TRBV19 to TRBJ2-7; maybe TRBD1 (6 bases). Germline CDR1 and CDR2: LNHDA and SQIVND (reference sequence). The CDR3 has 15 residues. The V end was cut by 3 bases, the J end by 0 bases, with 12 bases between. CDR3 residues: CASSIDRSSSYEQYF. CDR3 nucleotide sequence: TGTGCCAGTAGTATTGACAGGTCGAGCTCCTACGAGCAGTACTTC.